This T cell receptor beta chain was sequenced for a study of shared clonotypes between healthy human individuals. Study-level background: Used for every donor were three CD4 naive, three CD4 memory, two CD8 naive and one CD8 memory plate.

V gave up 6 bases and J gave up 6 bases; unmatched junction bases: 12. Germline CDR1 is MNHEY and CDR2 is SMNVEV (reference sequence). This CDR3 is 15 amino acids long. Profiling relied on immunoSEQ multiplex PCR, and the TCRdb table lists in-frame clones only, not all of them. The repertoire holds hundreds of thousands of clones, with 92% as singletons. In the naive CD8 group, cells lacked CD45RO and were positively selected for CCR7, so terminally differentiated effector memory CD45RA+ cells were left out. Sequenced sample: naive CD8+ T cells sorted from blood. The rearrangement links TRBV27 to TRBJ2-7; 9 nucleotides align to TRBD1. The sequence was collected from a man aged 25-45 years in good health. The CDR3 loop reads CASSPPGTGKREQYF. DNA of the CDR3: TGTGCCAGCAGCCCCCCCGGGACAGGGAAACGCGAGCAGTACTTC.